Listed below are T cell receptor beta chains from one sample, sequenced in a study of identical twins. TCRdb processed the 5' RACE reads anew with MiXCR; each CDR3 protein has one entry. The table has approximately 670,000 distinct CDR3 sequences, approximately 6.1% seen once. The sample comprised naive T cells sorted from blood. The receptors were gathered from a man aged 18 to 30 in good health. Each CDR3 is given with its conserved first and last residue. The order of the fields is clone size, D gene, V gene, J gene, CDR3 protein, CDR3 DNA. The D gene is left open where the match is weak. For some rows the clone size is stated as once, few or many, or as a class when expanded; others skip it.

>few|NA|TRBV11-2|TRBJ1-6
CASKPLASSYNSPLHF
TGTGCCAGCAAACCACTCGCTAGCTCCTATAATTCACCCCTCCACTTT
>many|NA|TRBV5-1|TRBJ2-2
CASSRRQGGNTGELFF
TGCGCCAGCAGCAGGAGACAGGGAGGGAACACCGGGGAGCTGTTTTTT
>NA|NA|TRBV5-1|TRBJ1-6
CASSLHGPPNSPLHF
TGCGCCAGCAGCTTGCACGGGCCACCGAATTCACCCCTCCACTTT
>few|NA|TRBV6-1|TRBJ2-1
CASTSSGRSNEQFF
TGTGCCAGCACCTCATCAGGTAGATCCAATGAGCAGTTCTTC
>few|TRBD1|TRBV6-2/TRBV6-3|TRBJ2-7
CASRPSGTAQSYEQYF
TGTGCCAGCAGACCATCTGGGACAGCGCAATCCTACGAGCAGTACTTC
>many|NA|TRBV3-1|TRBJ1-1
CASSQDFRVDEAFF
TGTGCCAGCAGCCAAGATTTCCGGGTGGATGAAGCTTTCTTT
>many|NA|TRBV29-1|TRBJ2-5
CSVEGGIFQETQYF
TGCAGCGTTGAAGGCGGGATCTTCCAAGAGACCCAGTACTTC
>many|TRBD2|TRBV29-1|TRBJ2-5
CSVKGLAVETQYF
TGCAGCGTAAAGGGACTAGCAGTCGAGACCCAGTACTTC
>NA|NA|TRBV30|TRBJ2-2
CAQSGRVTGELFF
TGTGCCCAATCGGGGCGTGTCACCGGGGAGCTGTTTTTT
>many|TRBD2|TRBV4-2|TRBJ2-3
CASLDLAGGPGGQYF
TGTGCCAGCCTTGACTTAGCGGGAGGGCCGGGAGGGCAGTATTTT
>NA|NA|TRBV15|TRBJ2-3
CATSSGGTTDTQYF
TGTGCCACCAGCAGCGGGGGCACCACAGATACGCAGTATTTT
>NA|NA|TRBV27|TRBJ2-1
CASSLVVTNEQFF
TGTGCCAGCAGTTTGGTGGTGACTAATGAGCAGTTCTTC
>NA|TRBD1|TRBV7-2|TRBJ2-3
CASSQLTGQGSDTQYF
TGTGCCAGCAGCCAACTTACGGGACAGGGGTCAGATACGCAGTATTTT
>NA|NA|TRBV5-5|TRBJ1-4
CASSRVGVTTNEKLFF
TGTGCCAGCAGCCGCGTAGGGGTTACAACTAATGAAAAACTGTTTTTT
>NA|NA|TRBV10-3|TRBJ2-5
CAISGRSWETQYF
TGTGCCATCAGCGGCAGGTCTTGGGAGACCCAGTACTTC
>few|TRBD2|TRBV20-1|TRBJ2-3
CSVASGSWDTQYF
TGCAGTGTAGCTAGCGGGAGTTGGGATACGCAGTATTTT
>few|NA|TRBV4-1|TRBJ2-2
CASSLDLGRTGELFF
TGCGCCAGCAGCCTGGACCTTGGCCGGACCGGGGAGCTGTTTTTT
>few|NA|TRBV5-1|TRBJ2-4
CASSPGPGGGKNIQYF
TGCGCCAGCAGCCCGGGCCCCGGCGGAGGCAAAAACATTCAGTACTTC
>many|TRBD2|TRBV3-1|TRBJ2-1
CASSQGLADYNEQFF
TGTGCCAGCAGCCAGGGACTAGCAGATTACAATGAGCAGTTCTTC
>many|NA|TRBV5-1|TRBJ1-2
CASSLERGGGYTF
TGCGCCAGCAGCTTGGAACGGGGCGGTGGCTACACCTTC
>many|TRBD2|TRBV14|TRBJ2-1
CASSPTSAYYNEQFF
TGTGCCAGCAGTCCGACTAGCGCCTACTACAATGAGCAGTTCTTC
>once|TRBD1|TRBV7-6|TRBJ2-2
CASSRLPGGADTGELFF
TGTGCCAGCAGCCGCTTACCAGGGGGCGCAGACACCGGGGAGCTGTTTTTT
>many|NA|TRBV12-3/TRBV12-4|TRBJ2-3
CASLSTDTQYF
TGTGCCAGCTTATCAACAGATACGCAGTATTTT
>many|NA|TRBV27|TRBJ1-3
CASRRSSAGNTIYF
TGTGCCAGCAGGAGGTCGTCAGCTGGAAACACCATATATTTT
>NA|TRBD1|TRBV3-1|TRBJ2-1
CASSQPGQNSDEQFF
TGTGCCAGCAGCCAGCCGGGACAGAACAGCGATGAGCAGTTCTTC
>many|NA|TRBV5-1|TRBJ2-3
CASSLQGTSSTDTQYF
TGCGCCAGCAGCTTGCAGGGAACCTCTAGCACAGATACGCAGTATTTT
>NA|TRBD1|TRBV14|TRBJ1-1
CASSQVDRGPKRAFF
TGTGCCAGCAGCCAAGTGGACAGGGGCCCCAAAAGAGCTTTCTTT
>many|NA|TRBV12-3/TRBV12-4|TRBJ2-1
CASSSLAEYNEQFF
TGTGCCAGCAGTTCATTAGCGGAGTACAATGAGCAGTTCTTC
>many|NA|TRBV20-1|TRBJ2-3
CSARGPQITDTQYF
TGCAGTGCTAGAGGACCACAAATAACAGATACGCAGTATTTT
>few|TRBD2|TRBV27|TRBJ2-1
CASSSTRDYNNEQFF
TGTGCCAGCAGTTCCACCAGGGACTACAACAATGAGCAGTTCTTC
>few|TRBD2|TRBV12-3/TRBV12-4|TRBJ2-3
CASSLSASGGDTQYF
TGTGCCAGCAGTTTATCGGCTAGCGGGGGGGATACGCAGTATTTT
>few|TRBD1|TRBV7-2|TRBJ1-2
CASSLNQGQGEFGYTF
TGTGCCAGCAGCTTAAACCAAGGACAGGGAGAATTTGGCTACACCTTC
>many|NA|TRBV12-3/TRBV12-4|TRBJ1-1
CASSLGPNGEAFF
TGTGCCAGCAGTTTAGGACCCAACGGTGAAGCTTTCTTT
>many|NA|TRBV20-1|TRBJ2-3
CSARDGSDVTDTQYF
TGCAGTGCTAGAGATGGGAGCGACGTCACAGATACGCAGTATTTT
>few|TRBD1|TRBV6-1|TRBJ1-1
CASRQTQGARAEAFF
TGTGCCAGCAGACAAACCCAGGGGGCCCGCGCTGAAGCTTTCTTT
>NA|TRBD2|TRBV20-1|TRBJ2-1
CSAAGTSSNEQFF
TGCAGCGCAGCCGGGACTAGCTCCAATGAGCAGTTCTTC
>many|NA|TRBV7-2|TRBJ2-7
CASSPRLYEQYF
TGTGCCAGCAGCCCTCGGCTCTACGAGCAGTACTTC
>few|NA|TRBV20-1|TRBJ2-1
CSARAGVMDEQFF
TGCAGTGCTAGAGCGGGAGTGATGGATGAGCAGTTCTTC
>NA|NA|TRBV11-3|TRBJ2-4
CASSLGFGGIQYF
TGTGCCAGCAGCTTAGGGTTTGGGGGCATTCAGTACTTC
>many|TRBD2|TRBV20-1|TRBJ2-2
CSARRAGARTGELFF
TGCAGTGCTAGGCGCGCGGGAGCGCGCACCGGGGAGCTGTTTTTT
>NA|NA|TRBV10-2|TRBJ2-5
CASSEWETQYF
TGCGCCAGCAGTGAGTGGGAGACCCAGTACTTC
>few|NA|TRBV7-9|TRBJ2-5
CASNHAQETQYF
TGTGCCAGCAACCACGCCCAAGAGACCCAGTACTTC
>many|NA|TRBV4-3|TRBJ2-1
CASSQDGQYNEQFF
TGCGCCAGCAGCCAAGATGGGCAGTACAATGAGCAGTTCTTC
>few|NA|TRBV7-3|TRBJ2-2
CASSLRSGWTGELFF
TGTGCCAGCAGCTTAAGATCTGGTTGGACCGGGGAGCTGTTTTTT
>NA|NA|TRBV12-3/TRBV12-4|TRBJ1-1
CASSSWDLRNTEAFF
TGTGCCAGCAGTTCTTGGGACCTAAGAAACACTGAAGCTTTCTTT
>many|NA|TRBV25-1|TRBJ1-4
CASRQGRQEKLFF
TGTGCCAGCAGACAGGGCCGGCAGGAAAAACTGTTTTTT
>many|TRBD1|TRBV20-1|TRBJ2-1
CSARITGGTEQFF
TGCAGTGCTAGAATAACAGGGGGAACTGAGCAGTTCTTC
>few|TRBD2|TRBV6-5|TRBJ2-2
CASSYLPGLAGTGELFF
TGTGCCAGCAGTTATCTGCCGGGACTAGCGGGGACCGGGGAGCTGTTTTTT
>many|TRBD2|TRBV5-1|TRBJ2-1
CASSSTSGRASIENEQFF
TGCGCCAGCAGCTCGACTAGCGGGAGGGCCAGTATAGAAAATGAGCAGTTCTTC
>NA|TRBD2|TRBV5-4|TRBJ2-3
CASSQPGLAGGRDTQYF
TGTGCCAGCAGCCAACCAGGACTAGCGGGAGGCAGAGATACGCAGTATTTT